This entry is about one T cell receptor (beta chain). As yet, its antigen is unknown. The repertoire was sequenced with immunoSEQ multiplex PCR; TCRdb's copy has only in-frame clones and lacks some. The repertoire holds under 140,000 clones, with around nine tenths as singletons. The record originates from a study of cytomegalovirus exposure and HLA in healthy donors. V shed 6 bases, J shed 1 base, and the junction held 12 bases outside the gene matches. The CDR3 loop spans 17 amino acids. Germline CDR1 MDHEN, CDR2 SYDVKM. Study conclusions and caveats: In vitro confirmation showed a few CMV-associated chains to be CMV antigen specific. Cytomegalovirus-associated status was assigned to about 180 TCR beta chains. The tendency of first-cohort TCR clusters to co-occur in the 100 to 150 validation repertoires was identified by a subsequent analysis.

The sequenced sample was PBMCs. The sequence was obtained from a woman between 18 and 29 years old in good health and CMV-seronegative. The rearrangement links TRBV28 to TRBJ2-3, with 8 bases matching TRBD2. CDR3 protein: CASSPIPYSGGTDTQYF. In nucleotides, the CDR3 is TGTGCCAGCAGCCCTATCCCGTATAGCGGGGGCACAGATACGCAGTATTTT.